This TCR beta chain was recovered during a study of CD8+CD57+ T cells in acquired aplastic anemia. This clonotype was observed at least ten times. Genomic DNA was employed as the template in profiling TCR beta VDJ and CDR3. Each CDR3 protein gets one entry after TCRdb re-called the reads with MiXCR. There are around 180,000 distinct CDR3 sequences in the sample; 48% occur only once, and roughly 1.8% lies in the top ten. Selection for sequencing was limited to patients who had shown CD8+CD57+ cell expansion by flow cytometry. The sequenced material came from sorted CD4+, CD8+, or CD8+CD57+ T cells (not recorded which) from PBMCs. This receptor was identified in a human donor with aplastic anemia.

The CDR3 region is CASSPNRNTGELFF. The CDR3 nucleotides read TGTGCCAGCTCACCAAACAGGAACACCGGGGAGCTGTTTTTT. This chain connects TRBV18 to TRBJ2-2, with D unresolved. CDR1 is KGHSH and CDR2 is LQKENI in the germline V gene. Trimming cost V 2 bases and J 1 base, with 5 bases left between them. The CDR3 runs to 14 residues.